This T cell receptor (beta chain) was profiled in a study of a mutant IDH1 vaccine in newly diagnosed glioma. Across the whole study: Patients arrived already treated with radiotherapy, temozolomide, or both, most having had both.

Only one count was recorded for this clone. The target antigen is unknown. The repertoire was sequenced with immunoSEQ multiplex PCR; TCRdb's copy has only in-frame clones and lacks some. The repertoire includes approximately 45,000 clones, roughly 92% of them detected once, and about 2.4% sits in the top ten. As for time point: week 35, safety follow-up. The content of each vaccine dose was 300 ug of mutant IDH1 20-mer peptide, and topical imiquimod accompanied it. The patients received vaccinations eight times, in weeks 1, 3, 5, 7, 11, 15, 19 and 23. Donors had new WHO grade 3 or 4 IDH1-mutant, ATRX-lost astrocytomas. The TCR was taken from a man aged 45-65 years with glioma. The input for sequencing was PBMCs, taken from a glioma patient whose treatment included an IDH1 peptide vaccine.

CDR3 residues: CASSLDRGGEQFF. CDR3 bases: TGTGCCAGCAGCTTGGACCGGGGGGGTGAGCAGTTCTTC. The chain has TRBV5-4 and TRBJ2-1, with 8 bases lining up with TRBD2. CDR3 length: 13 amino acids. J lost 9 bases, V lost 0 bases, and 2 bases had no gene match. Germline V gives CDR1 SGHNT, CDR2 YYREEE (reference sequence).